This entry lists 8 T cell receptor beta chains sequenced from one sample in a study of PD-1 blockade in classical Hodgkin lymphoma. Specified time point: cycle 4 day 1 (C4D1), after 6 weeks of nivolumab. All trial patients relapsed after autologous stem cell transplantation. Sequencing was performed with immunoSEQ multiplex PCR; in TCRdb, only in-frame clones are kept and a portion is missing. The repertoire holds tens of thousands of clones, with 55% to 70% as singletons. The specimen was peripheral blood mononuclear cells (PBMCs), collected before the fourth cycle of nivolumab. The receptor set was obtained from a human donor with classical Hodgkin lymphoma.

The chain recombines TRBV6-1 with TRBJ2-1; 7 nucleotides agree with TRBD2. The CDR3 consists of 13 residues. After removal of 4 bases from V and 3 bases from J, the junction contained 0 bases not matched to a gene. Germline V gene lookup returns CDR1 MNHNS and CDR2 SASEGT. The CDR3: CASSGDYYNEQFF. Here the CDR3 DNA reads TGTGCCAGCAGTGGGGACTACTACAATGAGCAGTTCTTC.

By frequency in the sample, this clone is medium-sized (0.01 to 0.1%). The CDR3 DNA reads as TGTGCCAGCAGGCGCGGGACAGGGAGCTCCTACGAGCAGTACTTC. It yields the protein CASRRGTGSSYEQYF. The gene calls are TRBV28 and TRBJ2-7; 9 bases line up with TRBD1. This CDR3 spans 15 amino acids. CDR1 is MDHEN, CDR2 SYDVKM, per germline. The V segment lost 6 bases and the J segment 0 bases; nucleotides outside the gene matches: 6.

The chain uses TRBV10-2 and TRBJ1-2; D is undetermined. V dropped 4 bases and J dropped 5 bases, with 11 bases sitting between them. Germline loops: CDR1 WSHSY, CDR2 SAAADI. The CDR3 runs to 13 residues. The CDR3 DNA follows: TGCGCCAGCAGTGGGGAAGACTATTATGGCTACACCTTC. It encodes CASSGEDYYGYTF.

This clone is a singleton in its sample. This rearrangement joins TRBV6-1 to TRBJ2-7; tentatively, D is TRBD2 (6 bases). V was cut by 1 base and J by 5 bases, with 15 bases left in between. CDR1 MNHNS and CDR2 SASEGT come from the germline V gene. This CDR3 contains 15 residues. In DNA, the CDR3 is TGTGCCAGCAGTGAAGGTGGAGGGCCGATCGACGAGCAGTACTTC. Amino acids: CASSEGGGPIDEQYF.

This clone was seen only once. The chain couples TRBV9 to TRBJ2-1, with D possibly TRBD2 on 5 matching bases. This CDR3 has 15 amino acids. Germline CDR1 reads SGDLS; CDR2 reads YYNGEE. V lost 4 bases, J lost 0 bases, and 11 bases lay in between. Here the CDR3 reads CASSNSGDSYNEQFF. In DNA, the CDR3 is TGTGCCAGCAGCAACAGCGGTGACTCCTACAATGAGCAGTTCTTC.

This clone turned up a few times. CDR3 loop: CASSQAPGLATDTQYF. Here the CDR3 DNA reads TGCGCCAGCAGCCAAGCGCCGGGACTAGCAACAGATACGCAGTATTTT. The V gene is TRBV4-1, the J gene TRBJ2-3, with TRBD2 matching over 9 bases. CDR1 MGHRA and CDR2 YSYEKL come from the germline V gene. CDR3 length equals 16 residues. V shed 1 base, J shed 3 bases, and the junction held 5 bases outside the gene matches.

The rearrangement joins TRBV2 to TRBJ1-1; D not resolved. This CDR3 region has 12 residues. V was shortened by 4 bases and J by 2 bases, with 5 bases between the two germline ends. Germline V lookup: CDR1 SNHLY, CDR2 FYNNEI. The CDR3 DNA sequence: TGTGCCAGCAGTGTTGGAAACACTGAAGCTTTCTTT. Its protein is CASSVGNTEAFF.

The chain couples TRBV9 to TRBJ2-2; D unclear. V gave up 0 bases and J gave up 5 bases, with 5 bases separating them. CDR1 and CDR2 (germline): SGDLS, YYNGEE. The CDR3 contains 13 residues. CDR3 bases: TGTGCCAGCAGCGTAGGTCAGACCGGGGAGCTGTTTTTT. Protein product: CASSVGQTGELFF.